Each of the 3 T cell receptor beta chains below was sequenced from the same sample in a study of T cells in Graves' hyperthyroidism and ophthalmopathy. What was amplified from RNA transcripts were TCR beta CDR3 regions. Initially, a first-round RT-PCR of the TCR CDR3 employed the HTBI primer set. TCRdb recomputed calls from the multiplex PCR reads with MiXCR, one row per CDR3 protein. The sample contains hundreds of thousands of distinct CDR3 sequences, about 43% of which appear only once. Sample: peripheral blood or thyroid tissue (not recorded which). The origin of the receptors is a woman younger than 35 with Graves' hyperthyroidism.

This clonotype appeared many times. The chain is built from TRBV24-1 and TRBJ2-5; no clear D. This CDR3 is 13 amino acids long. CDR1 is KGHDR, CDR2 SFDVKD, per germline. The ends were cut back, 4 bases at V and 2 bases at J, with 7 bases in the middle. The CDR3 DNA reads as TGTGCCACCAGTGAGGTGATTCAAGAGACCCAGTACTTC. Encoded protein: CATSEVIQETQYF.

The rearrangement links TRBV6-1 to TRBJ2-3; D perhaps matches TRBD2 (6 bases). V lost 5 bases and J lost 5, with 11 bases in between. Germline V lookup: CDR1 MNHNS, CDR2 SASEGT. CDR3 length equals 13 residues. CDR3 sequence: CASSRLGLDTQYF. The CDR3 nucleotides are TGTGCCAGCAGTCGACTAGGCCTAGATACGCAGTATTTT.

The CDR3 sequence: CSASDRLYVEQYF. For the CDR3, the DNA is TGCAGTGCTAGTGACAGGTTGTACGTGGAGCAGTACTTC. This chain uses TRBV20-1 with TRBJ2-7; possibly TRBD1 for D (6 bases). CDR1 and CDR2 (germline): DFQATT, SNEGSKA (reference sequence). V lost 3 bases to trimming and J lost 7 bases, with 16 bases between them. The CDR3 covers 13 residues.